This T cell receptor (beta chain) was identified during a study of T cells in Graves' hyperthyroidism and ophthalmopathy. The CDR3 is 12 amino acids. CDR1 and CDR2 (germline): SGHTA, FQGTGA. Trimming took 5 bases from V and 7 from J, leaving 12 bases between them. The investigators amplified TCR beta CDR3 regions from RNA transcripts. Researchers ran a first-round RT-PCR on the TCR CDR3 using the HTBI primer set. TCRdb processed the multiplex PCR reads anew with MiXCR; each CDR3 protein has one entry. Of approximately 400,000 distinct CDR3 sequences listed, approximately 15% are singletons. Reasons for excluding patients were uncontrolled infection, other autoimmune disease, pregnancy or lactation. This clonotype was counted ten times or more.

The sequence was obtained from a woman aged 18-29 years with Graves' hyperthyroidism. Sequences were obtained from blood. The chain has TRBV7-3 and TRBJ2-7; D may be TRBD2 (5 bases). CDR3 DNA: TGTGCCAGCAGCGAGGACTCGGGGGAGCAGTACTTC. Translation gives CASSEDSGEQYF. The full variable domain, with the rest looked up from reference TRBV7-3 and TRBJ2-7, is GAGVSQTPSNKVTEKGKYVELRCDPISGHTALYWYRQSLGQGPEFLIYFQGTGAADDSGLPNDRFFAVRPEGSVSTLKIQRTERGDSAVYLCASSEDSGEQYFGPGTRLTVT.